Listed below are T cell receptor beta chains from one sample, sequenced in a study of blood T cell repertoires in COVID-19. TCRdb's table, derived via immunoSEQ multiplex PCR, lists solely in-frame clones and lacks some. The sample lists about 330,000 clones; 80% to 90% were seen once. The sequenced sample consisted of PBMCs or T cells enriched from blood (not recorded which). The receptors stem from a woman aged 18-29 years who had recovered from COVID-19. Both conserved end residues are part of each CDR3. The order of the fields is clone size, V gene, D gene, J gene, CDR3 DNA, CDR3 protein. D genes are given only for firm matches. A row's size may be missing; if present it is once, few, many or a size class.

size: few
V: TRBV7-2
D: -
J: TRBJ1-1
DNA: TGTGCCAGCAGCTTGGACAGCTACACTGAAGCTTTCTTT
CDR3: CASSLDSYTEAFF

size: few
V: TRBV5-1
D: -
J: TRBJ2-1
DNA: TGCGCCAGCAGCTTGACGGGGGAGCTTGACTACAATGAGCAGTTCTTC
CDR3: CASSLTGELDYNEQFF

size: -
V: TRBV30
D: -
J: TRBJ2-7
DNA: TGTGCCTGGAGTAAGGTCGGCGCTCCCGGGAACTTC
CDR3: CAWSKVGAPGNF

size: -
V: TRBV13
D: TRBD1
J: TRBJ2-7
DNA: TGTGCCAGCAGCCTCGAGGGGGACAGGGGCGGTTACTACGAGCAGTACTTC
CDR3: CASSLEGDRGGYYEQYF

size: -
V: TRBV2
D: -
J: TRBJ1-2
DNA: TGTGCCAGCACCCTATTACTGGAGCATGGCTACACCTTC
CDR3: CASTLLLEHGYTF

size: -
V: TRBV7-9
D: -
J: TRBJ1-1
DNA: TGTGCCAGCAGTCGATGGGGCGAGAACACTGAAGCTTTCTTT
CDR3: CASSRWGENTEAFF

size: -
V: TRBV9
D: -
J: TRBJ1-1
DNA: TGTGCCAGCAGCGTAGGACAGGCGAACACTGAAGCTTTCTTT
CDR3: CASSVGQANTEAFF

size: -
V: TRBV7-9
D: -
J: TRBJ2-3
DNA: TGTGCCAGCAGCTTAGGTAGCGGCCACACAGATACGCAGTATTTT
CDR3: CASSLGSGHTDTQYF

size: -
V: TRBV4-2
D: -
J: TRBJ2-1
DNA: TGTGCCAGCAGCCAAGAAACCTACGGCAATGAGCAGTTCTTC
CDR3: CASSQETYGNEQFF

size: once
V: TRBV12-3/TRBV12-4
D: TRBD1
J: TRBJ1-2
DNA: TGTGCCAGCGGGCTGGACAGGGGCTATGGCTACACCTTC
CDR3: CASGLDRGYGYTF

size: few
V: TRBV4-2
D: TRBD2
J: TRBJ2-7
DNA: TGTGCCAGCAGCCAAGAAGAGGGACTAGGCTCCTATTCAAACTACGAGCAGTACTTC
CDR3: CASSQEEGLGSYSNYEQYF

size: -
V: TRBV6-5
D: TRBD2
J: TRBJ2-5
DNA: TGTGCCTCAAGGGAGGGTTCCTGGGAGACCCAGTACTTC
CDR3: CASREGSWETQYF

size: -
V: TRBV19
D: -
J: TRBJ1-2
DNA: TGTGCCAGTAGGGGAGCGAGCCTCACCTTCTATGGCTACACCTTC
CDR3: CASRGASLTFYGYTF

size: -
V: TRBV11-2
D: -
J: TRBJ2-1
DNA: TGTGCCAGCAGCTGGGGAGGACAAGGACCGTTCTTC
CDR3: CASSWGGQGPFF

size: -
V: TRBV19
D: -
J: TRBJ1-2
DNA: TGTGCCAGTAGGCGAGGACACCAAACCGACTTCTATGGCTACACCTTC
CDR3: CASRRGHQTDFYGYTF

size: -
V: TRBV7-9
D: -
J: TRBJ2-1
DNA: TGTGCCAGCAGTTCGGCCTACAATGAGCAGTTCTTC
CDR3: CASSSAYNEQFF

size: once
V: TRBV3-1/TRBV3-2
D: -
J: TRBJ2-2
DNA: TGTGCCAGCAGCCAAGCTTCGAACACCGGGGAGCTGTTTTTT
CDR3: CASSQASNTGELFF

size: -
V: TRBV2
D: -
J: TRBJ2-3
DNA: TGTGCCAGCATGATAGCGAGCACAGATACGCAGTATTTT
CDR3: CASMIASTDTQYF

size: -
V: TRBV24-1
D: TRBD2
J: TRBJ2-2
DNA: TGTGCCACCAGTGACACGGGGGGGATTGCCGGGGAGCTGTTTTTT
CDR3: CATSDTGGIAGELFF

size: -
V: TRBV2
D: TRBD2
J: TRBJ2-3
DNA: TGTGCCAGCAGTGTCGGCGGGACTAGCGGGGAACGGGGTACGCAGTATTTT
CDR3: CASSVGGTSGERGTQYF

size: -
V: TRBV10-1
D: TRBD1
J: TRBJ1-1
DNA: TGCGCCAGCTCAACAGGGGATGCAATGAACACTGAAGCTTTCTTT
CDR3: CASSTGDAMNTEAFF

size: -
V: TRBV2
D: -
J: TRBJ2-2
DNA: TGTGCCAGCAGGTCGCAGGGGTTGGCCGGGGAGCTGTTTTTT
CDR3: CASRSQGLAGELFF

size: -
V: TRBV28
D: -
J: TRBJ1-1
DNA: TGTGCCAGCACCATGCAAAAGTCAGTGGCCCCCCCCCTCTTT
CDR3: CASTMQKSVAPPLF

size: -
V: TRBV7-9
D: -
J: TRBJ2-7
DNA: TGTGCCAGCAGCTTAAGTCGACAAACCTCCTACGAGCAGTACTTC
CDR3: CASSLSRQTSYEQYF

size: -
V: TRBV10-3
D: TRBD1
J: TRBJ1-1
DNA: TGTGCCATCAGTGGGAGACAGGGCGTCACTGAAGCTTTCTTT
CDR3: CAISGRQGVTEAFF

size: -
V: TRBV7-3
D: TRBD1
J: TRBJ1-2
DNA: TGTGCCAGCAGCTTAGGGCAGGGGGCTGATGGCTACACCTTC
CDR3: CASSLGQGADGYTF

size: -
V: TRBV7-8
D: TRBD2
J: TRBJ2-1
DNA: TGTGCCAGCAGGCCTCCGGGACTAGCGGGCCCCAATGAGCAGTTCTTC
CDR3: CASRPPGLAGPNEQFF